This T cell receptor (beta chain) was retrieved from a study of T-cell reconstitution after alpha-beta-depleted transplantation in children. Unique molecular identifiers were incorporated when the TCRbeta library was constructed. MiXCR, run by TCRdb on the PCR reads, gives a single entry per CDR3 protein. The sample lists some 490,000 distinct CDR3 sequences, about an eighth occurring once. The sample holds many counts of this clonotype. CDR3 length: 13 residues. The junction had 5 bases not matched to a gene; V was cut back by 7 bases and J by 5 bases. CDR1 is SQVTM and CDR2 is ANQGSEA in the germline V gene.

The sample was PBMCs from the stem cell graft donor, taken from the stem cell graft. The V call is TRBV29-1, the J call TRBJ2-4; 10 bases agree with TRBD2. This sequence originates from a human donor who donated a stem cell graft to a child with combined immunodeficiency. The CDR3 DNA follows: TGCAGCGCCCGACTAGCGGGTCAAAACATTCAGTACTTC. It is translated as CSARLAGQNIQYF. Complete variable domain (other parts from reference TRBV29-1 and TRBJ2-4): SAVISQKPSRDICQRGTSLTIQCQVDSQVTMMFWYRQQPGQSLTLIATANQGSEATYESGFVIDKFPISRPNLTFSTLTVSNMSPEDSSIYLCSARLAGQNIQYFGAGTRLSVL.